This entry is about one T cell receptor (beta chain). Its target is not known. The data were obtained in a study of OX40 agonist ivuxolimab in advanced cancers. Study information: Patients were 65% to 85% male with ages about 23 to 90, mean roughly 55.

Findings and caveats of the study: Partial responders at 0.1-3.0 mg/kg had among the lowest clonal expansion.

The CDR3 totals 14 residues. Trimming removed 2 bases at V and 5 bases at J, with 13 bases between. Germline-derived CDR1 and CDR2 are SGHTA and FQGNSA. The method was immunoSEQ multiplex PCR; TCRdb's version includes in-frame clones alone and lacks a portion of them. Of tens of thousands of clones in the sample, approximately 86% were seen once. The sequences come from CD4+ or CD8+ T cells sorted from blood, collected in a trial of the OX40 agonist ivuxolimab. The chain joins TRBV7-2 to TRBJ2-7, with D possibly being TRBD2 (6 bases). The clonotype originates from an adult with an advanced solid tumor such as melanoma, head and neck, liver or kidney cancer. CDR3 in DNA: TGTGCCAGCAGCTTATCCCGGGAGCAAAACGAGCAGTACTTC. Translated, it gives CASSLSREQNEQYF.